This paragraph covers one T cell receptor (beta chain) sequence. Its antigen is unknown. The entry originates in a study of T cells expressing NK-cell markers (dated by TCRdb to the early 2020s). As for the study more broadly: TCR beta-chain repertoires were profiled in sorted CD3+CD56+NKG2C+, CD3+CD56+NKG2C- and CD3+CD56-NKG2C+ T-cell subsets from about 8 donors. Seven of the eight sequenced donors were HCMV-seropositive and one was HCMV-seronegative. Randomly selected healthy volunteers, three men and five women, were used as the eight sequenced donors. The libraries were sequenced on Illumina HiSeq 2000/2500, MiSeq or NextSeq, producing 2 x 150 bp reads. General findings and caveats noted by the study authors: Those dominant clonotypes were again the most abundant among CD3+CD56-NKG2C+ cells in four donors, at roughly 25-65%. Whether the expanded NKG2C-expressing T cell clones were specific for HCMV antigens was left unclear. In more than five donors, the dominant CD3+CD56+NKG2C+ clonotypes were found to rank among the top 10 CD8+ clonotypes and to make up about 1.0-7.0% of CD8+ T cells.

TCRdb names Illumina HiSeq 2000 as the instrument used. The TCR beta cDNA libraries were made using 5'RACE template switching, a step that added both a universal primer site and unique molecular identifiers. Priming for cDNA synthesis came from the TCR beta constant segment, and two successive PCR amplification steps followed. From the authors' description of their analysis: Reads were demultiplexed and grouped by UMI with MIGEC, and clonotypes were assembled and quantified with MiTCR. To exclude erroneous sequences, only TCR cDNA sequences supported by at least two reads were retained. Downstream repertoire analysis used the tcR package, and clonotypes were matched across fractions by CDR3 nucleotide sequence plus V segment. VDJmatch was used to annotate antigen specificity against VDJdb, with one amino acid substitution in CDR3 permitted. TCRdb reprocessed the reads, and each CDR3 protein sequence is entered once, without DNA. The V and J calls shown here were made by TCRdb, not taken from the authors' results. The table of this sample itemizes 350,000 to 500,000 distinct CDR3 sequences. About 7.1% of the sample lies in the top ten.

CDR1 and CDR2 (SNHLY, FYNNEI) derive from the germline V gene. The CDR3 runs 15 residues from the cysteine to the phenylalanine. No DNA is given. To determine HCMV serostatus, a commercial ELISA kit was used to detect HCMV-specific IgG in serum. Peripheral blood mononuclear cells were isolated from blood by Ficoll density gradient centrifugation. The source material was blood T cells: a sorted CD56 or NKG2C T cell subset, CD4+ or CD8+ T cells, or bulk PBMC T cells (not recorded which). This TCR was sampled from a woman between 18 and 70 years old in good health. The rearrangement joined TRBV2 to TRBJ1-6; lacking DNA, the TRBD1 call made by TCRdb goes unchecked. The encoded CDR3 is CASSVQGKYNSPLHF. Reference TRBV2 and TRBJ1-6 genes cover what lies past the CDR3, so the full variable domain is EPEVTQTPSHQVTQMGQEVILRCVPISNHLYFYWYRQILGQKVEFLVSFYNNEISEKSEIFDDQFSVERPDGSNFTLKIRSTKLEDSAMYFCASSVQGKYNSPLHFGNGTRLTVT.